The 30 T cell receptor beta chains below all came from one sample that was sequenced in a study of cytomegalovirus exposure and HLA in healthy donors. Researchers ran the PCR with 60 Vbeta and 13 Jbeta primers. Sequencing used immunoSEQ multiplex PCR; TCRdb keeps in-frame clones, though not all of them. The sample has about 190,000 clones; under 85% are singletons. Sequencing was carried out using PBMCs. These receptors all come from a man aged 50 to 60 in good health and CMV-seronegative.

This chain connects TRBV29-1 to TRBJ1-5, with a possible D match to TRBD1 (5 bases). The CDR3 loop spans 13 amino acids. Between the trimmed V and J ends, which lost 4 bases and 2 bases, there was a span of 9 bases. CDR1 is SQVTM and CDR2 is ANQGSEA in the germline V gene. The CDR3, as DNA: TGCAGCGTTGGTTCGGGGGGCAATCAGCCCCAGCATTTT. This gives the protein CSVGSGGNQPQHF.

V usage is TRBV7-2 and J usage is TRBJ2-1, with a possible D match to TRBD2 (5 bases). The V gene's germline CDR1 is SGHTA and CDR2 FQGNSA. The CDR3 has 12 amino acids. Trimming left V 3 bases short and J 6 bases short, with 6 bases between. CDR3 DNA sequence: TGTGCCAGCAGCTTGGACTCCAATGAGCAGTTCTTC. Translating gives CASSLDSNEQFF.

This chain uses TRBV7-8 with TRBJ2-7; 8 bases line up with TRBD1. Germline V gives CDR1 SGHVS, CDR2 FQNEAQ. Unmatched junction bases numbered 4, after V lost 4 bases and J lost 2 bases. CDR3 length equals 14 residues. The CDR3, as DNA: TGTGCCAGCAGCTACGGGACAGGTCCCTACGAGCAGTACTTC. This gives the protein CASSYGTGPYEQYF.

The chain has TRBV29-1 and TRBJ1-1, with 7 positions matching TRBD1. The germline V gene has CDR1 SQVTM and CDR2 ANQGSEA. The CDR3 covers 14 residues. Trimming removed 2 bases from V and 5 bases from J; junction bases left unmatched: 8. The CDR3 here is CSVERGQGKTEAFF. As DNA, the CDR3 is TGCAGCGTTGAAAGGGGGCAGGGGAAAACTGAAGCTTTCTTT.

The rearrangement joins TRBV2 to TRBJ2-7; 7 bases map to TRBD1. In germline, CDR1 is SNHLY, CDR2 FYNNEI. The V segment lost 4 bases and the J segment 5 bases; nucleotides outside the gene matches: 8. The CDR3 runs to 14 residues. CDR3 sequence: CASSVRQGLDEQYF. The CDR3 region has the DNA TGTGCCAGCAGTGTAAGACAGGGCCTTGACGAGCAGTACTTC.

In its sample, this clone was seen a few times. This chain connects TRBV9 to TRBJ2-4; 12 nucleotides match TRBD1. The trim removed 5 bases at V and 5 bases at J, leaving 8 bases unmatched. Germline CDR1 is SGDLS and CDR2 is YYNGEE. CDR3 length: 16 amino acids. The CDR3 DNA reads TGTGCCAGCAGTGGGACAGGGGGCGCATACCAAAACATTCAGTACTTC. This translates into CASSGTGGAYQNIQYF.

The J gene is TRBJ2-1, the V gene TRBV27; D possibly corresponds to TRBD1 (7 bases). Trimming pared 8 bases from V and 5 bases from J, leaving 19 bases between. In germline, CDR1 is MNHEY, CDR2 SMNVEV (reference sequence). The CDR3 covers 15 residues. This CDR3 is CASGPRGALHNEQFF. CDR3 DNA: TGTGCCAGCGGCCCCAGGGGGGCCCTCCACAATGAGCAGTTCTTC.

This clone was counted a single time. This chain links TRBV7-2 with TRBJ1-1; 8 bases align to TRBD1. After removal of 4 bases from V and 4 bases from J, the junction contained 8 bases not matched to a gene. Germline CDR1 and CDR2: SGHTA and FQGNSA. CDR3 length equals 15 residues. The CDR3 DNA reads as TGTGCCAGCAGCTCCCCGGACAGGGCGTTCACTGAAGCTTTCTTT. Encoded protein: CASSSPDRAFTEAFF.

The V gene is TRBV27, the J gene TRBJ1-5; D unclear. Germline V gene data show CDR1 as MNHEY and CDR2 as SMNVEV (reference sequence). V lost 6 bases and J 2 bases, leaving 23 bases between the germline ends. The CDR3 is 18 residues long. Here the CDR3 DNA reads TGTGCCAGCAGGGCCGAGGGAGGGATTGGTATTCGCAATCAGCCCCAGCATTTT. Encoded protein: CASRAEGGIGIRNQPQHF.

The CDR3 protein is CASSEALGKRGYTF. The CDR3 DNA reads as TGTGCCAGCAGTGAAGCGCTCGGGAAGCGCGGCTACACCTTC. The chain carries TRBV6-1 and TRBJ1-2, with no clear D. The CDR3 is 14 amino acids. V was clipped by 0 bases and J by 8 bases, with 13 bases between them. Germline-derived CDR1 and CDR2 are MNHNS and SASEGT.

The rearrangement links TRBV7-2 to TRBJ2-2; 10 bases are a match to TRBD2. Germline V gives CDR1 SGHTA, CDR2 FQGNSA. The CDR3 is made up of 15 amino acids. With V trimmed by 5 bases and J by 5 bases, 5 bases remained unmatched. The CDR3 DNA is TGTGCCAGCAGCCTGGGAGCGGGAGGGACCGGGGAGCTGTTTTTT. This encodes CASSLGAGGTGELFF.

The rearrangement uses TRBV7-2 and TRBJ2-7, with a possible D match to TRBD1 (5 bases). The V gene lost 5 bases and the J gene lost 0 bases, with 11 bases spanning the gap. The CDR3 has 14 amino acids. Germline-derived CDR1 and CDR2 are SGHTA and FQGNSA. CDR3 region: CASSGASGSYEQYF. The CDR3 DNA is TGTGCCAGCAGCGGGGCCTCAGGCTCCTACGAGCAGTACTTC.

This clone was counted a few times. The genes are TRBV13 and TRBJ2-7; 10 bases agree with TRBD2. Trimming at V came to 5 bases and at J to 6 bases, leaving 10 bases not matched to a gene. The CDR3 contains 15 residues. Germline CDR1 reads PRHDT; CDR2 reads FYEKMQ (reference sequence). The CDR3 bases are TGTGCCAGCAGCAGACGGGCTAGCGGGAGTGCCGAGCAGTACTTC. It translates to CASSRRASGSAEQYF.

The rearrangement uses TRBV7-9 and TRBJ2-3, with D possibly being TRBD2 (5 bases). Trimming removed 4 bases at V and 0 bases at J, with 17 bases between. This CDR3 has 17 residues. Germline V gives CDR1 SEHNR, CDR2 FQNEAQ (reference sequence). The CDR3 reads CASSSRARNPSTDTQYF. In DNA, the CDR3 is TGTGCCAGCAGCTCGAGGGCCAGGAACCCAAGCACAGATACGCAGTATTTT.

V gene TRBV7-2 combines with J gene TRBJ2-5; D is perhaps TRBD1 (5 bases). Trimming stripped 3 bases from V and 2 bases from J, with 7 bases between. The CDR3 is 13 residues long. Germline values: CDR1 SGHTA, CDR2 FQGNSA. The CDR3 protein is CASSLNRQETQYF. The CDR3 region has the DNA TGTGCCAGCAGCTTGAACAGGCAAGAGACCCAGTACTTC.

The CDR3 nucleotides read TGTGCCAGTAGTATCGGGGGAAGCTTCCGCACAGATACGCAGTATTTT. Its protein is CASSIGGSFRTDTQYF. The V gene is TRBV19, the J gene TRBJ2-3; the D gene is possibly TRBD2 (6 bases). CDR3 length: 16 amino acids. Germline assignment: CDR1 LNHDA and CDR2 SQIVND (reference sequence). Trimming removed 3 bases at V and 1 base at J, with 14 bases between.

This rearrangement joins TRBV6-6 to TRBJ2-3, with TRBD1 matching over 7 bases. There are 13 residues in the CDR3. Germline assignment: CDR1 MNHNY and CDR2 SVGAGI (reference sequence). Trimming removed 6 bases from V and 7 bases from J; junction bases left unmatched: 7. This CDR3 reads CASRLTGSNTQYF. CDR3 nucleotide sequence: TGTGCCAGCAGGCTGACAGGGTCAAATACGCAGTATTTT.

V and J are TRBV6-1 and TRBJ1-5; 9 bases match TRBD1. This CDR3 comprises 16 residues. The V gene end was trimmed by 4 bases and the J gene end by 1 base; junction bases not matched to a gene: 5. Germline values: CDR1 MNHNS, CDR2 SASEGT. CDR3 sequence (DNA): TGTGCCAGCAGTGCGGACAGGGGCGAGAGCAATCAGCCCCAGCATTTT. Its translation: CASSADRGESNQPQHF.

V gene TRBV15 combines with J gene TRBJ1-1; D might be TRBD1 (6 bases). The germline gives CDR1 LNHNV, CDR2 YYDKDF (reference sequence). Trimming stripped 0 bases from V and 7 bases from J, with 18 bases between. This CDR3 comprises 16 residues. The CDR3 nucleotides are TGTGCCACCAGCAGAGATCGGGGGGCCCGAGGTGGTGAAGCTTTCTTT. It translates to CATSRDRGARGGEAFF.

This chain connects TRBV18 to TRBJ2-1; 8 nucleotides align to TRBD1. The V gene's germline CDR1 is KGHSH and CDR2 LQKENI. The CDR3 spans 17 residues. J was trimmed by 0 bases and V by 0 bases; bases with no gene match: 4. The CDR3 protein is CASSPPGTGGSYNEQFF. CDR3 DNA sequence: TGTGCCAGCTCACCACCAGGGACAGGAGGCTCCTACAATGAGCAGTTCTTC.

The genes are TRBV7-2 and TRBJ2-1; D remains ambiguous. The CDR3 has 12 amino acids. CDR1 and CDR2 from the germline V gene are SGHTA and FQGNSA. Trimming shortened V by 3 bases and J by 4 bases, and 4 bases separated the two germline ends. The CDR3 DNA is TGTGCCAGCAGCTTCCCTTACAATGAGCAGTTCTTC. It is translated as CASSFPYNEQFF.

The chain links TRBV28 to TRBJ2-1; D possibly corresponds to TRBD2 (5 bases). Germline loops: CDR1 MDHEN, CDR2 SYDVKM. The CDR3 contains 14 residues. Trimming took off 6 bases at V and 3 bases at J, with 12 bases between the two ends. DNA of the CDR3: TGTGCCAGCAGACCCGGGAAAGACTACAATGAGCAGTTCTTC. Its protein product is CASRPGKDYNEQFF.

The J gene is TRBJ2-5, the V gene TRBV6-5, with 13 bases matching TRBD2. Per germline, CDR1 MNHEY and CDR2 SVGAGI. CDR3 length equals 16 residues. V was pared by 4 bases and J by 0 bases, with 2 bases of the junction left unmatched. Here the CDR3 reads CASSSGLAGNQETQYF. Written as DNA, the CDR3 is TGTGCCAGCAGTTCGGGACTAGCGGGAAACCAAGAGACCCAGTACTTC.

This clone was counted a few times. The chain joins TRBV5-8 to TRBJ1-6; D gene uncertain. CDR3 length: 14 amino acids. The V gene's germline CDR1 is SGHTS and CDR2 YDEGEE. Trimming took 5 bases from V and 8 from J, leaving 14 bases between them. The CDR3 sequence is CASRPRDIDSPLHF. Here the CDR3 DNA reads TGTGCCAGCAGGCCGCGAGATATTGATTCACCCCTCCACTTT.

The rearrangement links TRBV11-3 to TRBJ2-5; no definite D call. Germline CDR1 SGHNT, CDR2 YENEEA. The V and J ends lost 3 bases and 3 bases respectively, with 8 bases between them. The CDR3 runs 13 residues. The CDR3 nucleotides are TGTGCCAGCAGCTTCGCAGGAAAAGAGACCCAGTACTTC. It encodes CASSFAGKETQYF.

The rearrangement joins TRBV2 to TRBJ2-1; 10 nucleotides line up with TRBD1. Trimming removed 8 bases from V and 6 bases from J; junction bases left unmatched: 4. Germline CDR1 and CDR2: SNHLY and FYNNEI. This CDR3 is 13 amino acids long. The DNA of the CDR3 is TGTGCCAGCTTGAGGACAGGGGGCAATGAGCAGTTCTTC. This translates into CASLRTGGNEQFF. The whole variable domain, remainder taken from reference TRBV2 and TRBJ2-1, is EPEVTQTPSHQVTQMGQEVILRCVPISNHLYFYWYRQILGQKVEFLVSFYNNEISEKSEIFDDQFSVERPDGSNFTLKIRSTKLEDSAMYFCASLRTGGNEQFFGPGTRLTVL.

This clone was recorded only once. This chain uses TRBV12-5 with TRBJ2-1; possibly TRBD1 for D (9 bases). CDR1 is LGHNT, CDR2 FRNRAP, per germline. The CDR3 extends over 17 amino acids. The V end lost 2 bases, the J end lost 3 bases, and 17 bases lay between the germline ends. The CDR3 sequence: CASGLSSGGQGYNEQFF. CDR3 DNA sequence: TGTGCTAGTGGTTTGTCAAGCGGGGGACAGGGCTACAATGAGCAGTTCTTC.

V is TRBV28 and J is TRBJ1-1, with 7 bases fitting TRBD1. The trim removed 2 bases at V and 0 bases at J, leaving 6 bases unmatched. CDR1 and CDR2 from the germline V gene are MDHEN and SYDVKM. This CDR3 comprises 16 residues. The CDR3: CASSLPDRYMNTEAFF. For the CDR3, the DNA is TGTGCCAGCAGTTTACCGGACAGGTACATGAACACTGAAGCTTTCTTT.

This clone appeared once. The rearrangement links TRBV7-2 to TRBJ2-5, with 7 bases identical to TRBD2. Germline V lookup: CDR1 SGHTA, CDR2 FQGNSA. This CDR3 is 16 amino acids long. The V segment lost 4 bases and the J segment 11 bases; nucleotides outside the gene matches: 19. The CDR3 DNA reads as TGTGCCAGCAGCTACCGACTAGCCGCGTCGTCGAAAGAGCAGTACTTC. This translates into CASSYRLAASSKEQYF. Filled out from reference TRBV7-2 and TRBJ2-5, the complete variable domain reads GAGVSQSPSNKVTEKGKDVELRCDPISGHTALYWYRQSLGQGLEFLIYFQGNSAPDKSGLPSDRFSAERTGGSVSTLTIQRTQQEDSAVYLCASSYRLAASSKEQYFGPGTRLLVL.

This clone occurred once. The gene calls are TRBV10-1 and TRBJ2-1; 8 bases map to TRBD1. The germline gives CDR1 WNHNN, CDR2 SYGVQD (reference sequence). This CDR3 is built from 17 residues. V shed 6 bases and J 10 bases; nucleotides not matched to a gene: 20. This CDR3 reads CASSAESRTGHLREQFF. The CDR3 DNA reads as TGCGCCAGCAGCGCCGAATCGAGGACAGGGCATTTGAGGGAGCAGTTCTTC.